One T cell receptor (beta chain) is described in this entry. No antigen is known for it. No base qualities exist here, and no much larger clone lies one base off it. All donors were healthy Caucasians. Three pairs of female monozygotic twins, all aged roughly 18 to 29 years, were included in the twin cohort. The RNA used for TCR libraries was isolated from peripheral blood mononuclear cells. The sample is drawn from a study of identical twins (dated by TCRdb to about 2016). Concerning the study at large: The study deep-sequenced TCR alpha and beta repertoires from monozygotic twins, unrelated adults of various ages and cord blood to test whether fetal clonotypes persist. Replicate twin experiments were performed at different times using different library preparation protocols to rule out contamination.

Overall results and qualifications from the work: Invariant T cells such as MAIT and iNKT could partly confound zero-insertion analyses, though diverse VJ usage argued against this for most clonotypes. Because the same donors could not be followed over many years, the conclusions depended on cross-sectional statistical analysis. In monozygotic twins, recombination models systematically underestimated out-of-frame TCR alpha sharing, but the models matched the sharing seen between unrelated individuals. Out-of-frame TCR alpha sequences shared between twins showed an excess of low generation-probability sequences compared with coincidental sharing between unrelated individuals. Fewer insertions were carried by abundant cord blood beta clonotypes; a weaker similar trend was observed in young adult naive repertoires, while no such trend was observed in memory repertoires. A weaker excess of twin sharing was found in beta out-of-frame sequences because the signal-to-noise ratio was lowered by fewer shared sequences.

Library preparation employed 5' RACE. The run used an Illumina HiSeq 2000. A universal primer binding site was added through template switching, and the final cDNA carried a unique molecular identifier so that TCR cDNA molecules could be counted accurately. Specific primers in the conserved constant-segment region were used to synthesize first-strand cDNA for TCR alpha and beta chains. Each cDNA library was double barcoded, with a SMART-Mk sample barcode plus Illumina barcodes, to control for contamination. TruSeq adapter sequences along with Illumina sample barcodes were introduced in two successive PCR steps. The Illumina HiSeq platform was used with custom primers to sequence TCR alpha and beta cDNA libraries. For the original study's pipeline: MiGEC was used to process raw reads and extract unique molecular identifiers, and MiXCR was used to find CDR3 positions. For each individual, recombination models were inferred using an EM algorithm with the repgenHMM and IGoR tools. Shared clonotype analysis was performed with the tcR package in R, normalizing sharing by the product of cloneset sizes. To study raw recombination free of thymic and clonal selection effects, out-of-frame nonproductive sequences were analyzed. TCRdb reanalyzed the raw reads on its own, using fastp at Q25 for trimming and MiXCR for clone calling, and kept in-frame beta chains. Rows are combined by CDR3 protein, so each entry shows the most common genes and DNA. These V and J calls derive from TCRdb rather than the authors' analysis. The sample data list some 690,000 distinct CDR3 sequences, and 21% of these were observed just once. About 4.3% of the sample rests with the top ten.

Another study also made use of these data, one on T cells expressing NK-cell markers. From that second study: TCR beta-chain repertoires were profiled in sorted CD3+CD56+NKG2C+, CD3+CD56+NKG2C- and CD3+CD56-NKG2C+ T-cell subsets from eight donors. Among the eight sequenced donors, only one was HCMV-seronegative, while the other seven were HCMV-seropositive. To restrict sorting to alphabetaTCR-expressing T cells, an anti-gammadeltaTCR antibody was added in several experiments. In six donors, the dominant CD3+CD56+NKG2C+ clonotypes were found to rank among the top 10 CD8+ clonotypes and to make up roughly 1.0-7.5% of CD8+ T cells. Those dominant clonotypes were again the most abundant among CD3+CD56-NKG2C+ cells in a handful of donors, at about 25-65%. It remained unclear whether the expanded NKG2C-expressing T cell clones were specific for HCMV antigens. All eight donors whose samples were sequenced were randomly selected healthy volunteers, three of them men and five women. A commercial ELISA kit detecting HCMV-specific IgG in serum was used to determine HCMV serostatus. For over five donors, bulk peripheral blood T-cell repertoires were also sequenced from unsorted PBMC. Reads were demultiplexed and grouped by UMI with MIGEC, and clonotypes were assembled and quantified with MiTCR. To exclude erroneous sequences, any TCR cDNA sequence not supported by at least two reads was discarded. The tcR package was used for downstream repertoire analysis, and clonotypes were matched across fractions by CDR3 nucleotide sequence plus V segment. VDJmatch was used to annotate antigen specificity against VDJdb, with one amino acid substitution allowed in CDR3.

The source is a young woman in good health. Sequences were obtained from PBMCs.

In nucleotides, the sequence is TGTGCCACCAGTGACGGAACAGATCAGCCCCAGCATTTT. Its amino acids are CATSDGTDQPQHF. The chain links TRBV24-1 with TRBJ1-5, with no reliable assignment of the D segment. From the cysteine through the phenylalanine, the CDR3 covers 13 amino acids. The CDR3 DNA has 39 bases and is translated from base 1. CDR1 and CDR2 are read off the germline V gene as KGHDR and SFDVKD. Relative to germline, V is 4 bases shorter and J is 5 bases shorter, with 8 bases between their ends.